The source of this TCR beta chain is a study of T cells in Graves' hyperthyroidism and ophthalmopathy. Study details: At initial diagnosis, before any treatment had begun, peripheral blood was obtained.

From RNA transcripts, TCR beta CDR3 regions were amplified. With the HTBI primer set, the TCR CDR3 went through a first round of RT-PCR. One entry per CDR3 protein results from TCRdb running MiXCR on the multiplex PCR reads. The sample consists of hundreds of thousands of distinct CDR3 sequences, approximately 14% of them appearing once. For Graves' hyperthyroidism to be stable, ophthalmopathy could not progress within 18 months. The hyperthyroidism patients had all been newly diagnosed, and their disease duration was under 2 months. Their ages ranged from 18 to 65 years. From around 11 ml of fresh peripheral blood, PBMCs were isolated. This clonotype was obtained from a woman under 30 with Graves' hyperthyroidism. The specimen was blood.

CDR3 amino acids: CASSRLTSGIDIYEQYF. CDR3 DNA: TGTGCCAGCTCGCGACTGACTAGCGGGATAGATATCTACGAGCAGTACTTC. The genes are TRBV12-3 or TRBV12-4 and TRBJ2-7, with 11 bases fitting TRBD2. This CDR3 has 17 residues. The junction had 15 bases not matched to a gene; V was cut back by 8 bases and J by 3 bases.